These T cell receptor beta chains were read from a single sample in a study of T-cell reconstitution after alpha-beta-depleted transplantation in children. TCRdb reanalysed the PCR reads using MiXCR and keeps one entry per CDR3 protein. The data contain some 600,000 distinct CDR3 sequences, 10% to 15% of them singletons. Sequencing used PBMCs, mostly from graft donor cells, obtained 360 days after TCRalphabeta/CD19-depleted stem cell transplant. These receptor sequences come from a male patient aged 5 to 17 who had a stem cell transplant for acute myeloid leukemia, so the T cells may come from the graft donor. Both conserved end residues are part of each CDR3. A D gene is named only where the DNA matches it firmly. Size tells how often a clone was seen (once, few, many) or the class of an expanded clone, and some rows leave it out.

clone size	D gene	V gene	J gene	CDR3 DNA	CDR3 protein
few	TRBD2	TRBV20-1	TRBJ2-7	TGCAGTGCTAGAGGACTAGCGGGAGAGGATGAGCAGTACTTC	CSARGLAGEDEQYF
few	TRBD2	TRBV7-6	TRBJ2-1	TGTGCCAGCAGCCCGACGGGACTAGCGGGAGACAATGAGCAGTTCTTC	CASSPTGLAGDNEQFF
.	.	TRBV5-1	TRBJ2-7	TGCGCCAGCAGCTTGGCCTCGGAGTCTTACGAGCAGTACTTC	CASSLASESYEQYF
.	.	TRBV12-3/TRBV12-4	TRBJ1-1	TGTGCCAGCAGTTTCTCCGAGAGGGCCACTGAAGCTTTCTTT	CASSFSERATEAFF
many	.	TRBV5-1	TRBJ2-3	TGCGCCAGCAGCTTGACGGGAGTCTCTCTGGAGACGCAGTATTTT	CASSLTGVSLETQYF
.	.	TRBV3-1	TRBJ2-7	TGTGCCAGCAGCCAAGAACACAGAACCCACTACGAGCAGTACTTC	CASSQEHRTHYEQYF
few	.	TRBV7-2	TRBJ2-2	TGTGCCAGCAGCTTGTCAGTTTTGAACACCGGGGAGCTGTTTTTT	CASSLSVLNTGELFF
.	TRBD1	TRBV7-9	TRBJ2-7	TGTGCCAGCAGCTTATTGGAGACAGGGTCATACGAGCAGTACTTC	CASSLLETGSYEQYF
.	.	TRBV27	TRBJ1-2	TGTGCCAGCAGCGTCTTGGAGGGGGGCGCGGATGGCTACACCTTC	CASSVLEGGADGYTF
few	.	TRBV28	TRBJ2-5	TGTGCCAGCAGTTTGGGTGGGACGGCCATTACCCAGTACTTC	CASSLGGTAITQYF
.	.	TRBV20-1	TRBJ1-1	TGCAGTGCGCAAGGGGGGGGGAACACTGAAGCTTTCTTT	CSAQGGGNTEAFF
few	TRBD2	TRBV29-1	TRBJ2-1	TGCAGCAACTTAGCGGGGACAACCTACAATGAGCAGTTCTTC	CSNLAGTTYNEQFF
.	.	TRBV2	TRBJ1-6	TGTGCCAGCAGTGAGGGAAACAGAAATTCACCCCTCCACTTT	CASSEGNRNSPLHF
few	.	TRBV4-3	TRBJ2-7	TGCGCCAGCAGCCAAGTCGTTAGAGGCCACGAGCAGTACTTC	CASSQVVRGHEQYF
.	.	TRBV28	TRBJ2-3	TGTGCCAGCAGTTTAGGGCAGAGGGATACGCAGTATTTT	CASSLGQRDTQYF
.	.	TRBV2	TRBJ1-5	TGTGCCAGCAGTGAATCCAGTCGCAATCAGCCCCAGCATTTT	CASSESSRNQPQHF
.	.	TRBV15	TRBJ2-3	TGTGCCACCAGCATCAACCGGGCCCTGGACACAGATACGCAGTATTTT	CATSINRALDTDTQYF
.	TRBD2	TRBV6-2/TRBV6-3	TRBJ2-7	TGTGCCAGCAGTTACTCCGGACGCCTCGGGAGGATCGAGCAGTACTTC	CASSYSGRLGRIEQYF
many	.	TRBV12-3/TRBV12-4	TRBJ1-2	TGTGCCAGCAGTTTTCGATTGGAGGCTAACTATGGCTACACCTTC	CASSFRLEANYGYTF
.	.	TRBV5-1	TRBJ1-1	TGCGCCAGCAGCTGGACGGTGAACACTGAAGCTTTCTTT	CASSWTVNTEAFF
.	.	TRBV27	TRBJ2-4	TGTGCCAGCAGTCCTTCAACTAGAAACATTCAGTACTTC	CASSPSTRNIQYF
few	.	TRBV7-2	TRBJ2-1	TGTGCCAGCAGCTTTGGTATGCTTCCCTCCTACAATGAGCAGTTCTTC	CASSFGMLPSYNEQFF
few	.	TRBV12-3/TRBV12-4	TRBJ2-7	TGTGCCAGCAGCCCGACAGATCCCCCCTACGAGCAGTACTTC	CASSPTDPPYEQYF
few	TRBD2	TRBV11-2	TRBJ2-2	TGTGCCAGCAGCGTCGTCCTCCCGGGACTAGCGGAAAACACCGGGGAGCTGTTTTTT	CASSVVLPGLAENTGELFF
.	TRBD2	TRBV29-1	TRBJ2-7	TGCAGCGCGAAAGATCTAGCGGGAAGCGAGCAGTACTTC	CSAKDLAGSEQYF
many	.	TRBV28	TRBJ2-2	TGTGCCAGCAGTTCTCGGGGGCCGGACACCGGGGAGCTGTTTTTT	CASSSRGPDTGELFF
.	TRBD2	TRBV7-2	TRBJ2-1	TGTGCCAGCAGCTCACTAGCGGGAGGATTAATGGGCAATGAGCAGTTCTTC	CASSSLAGGLMGNEQFF
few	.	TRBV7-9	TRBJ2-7	TGTGCCAGCAGCTTATACCGGCAGGTTCGCTACGAGCAGTACTTC	CASSLYRQVRYEQYF
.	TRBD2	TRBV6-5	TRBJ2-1	TGTGCCAGCAGTTACCCTGGGACTAGCGGGTTCAATGAGCAGTTCTTC	CASSYPGTSGFNEQFF
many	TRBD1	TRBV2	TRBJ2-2	TGTGCCAGCAGGAGGACAGGGGGCACCGGGGAGCTGTTTTTT	CASRRTGGTGELFF
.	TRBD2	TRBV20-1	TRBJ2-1	TGCAGTGCTAGAGATCAGGGCTCCCCTAGCGGGAGCTACAATGAGCAGTTCTTC	CSARDQGSPSGSYNEQFF